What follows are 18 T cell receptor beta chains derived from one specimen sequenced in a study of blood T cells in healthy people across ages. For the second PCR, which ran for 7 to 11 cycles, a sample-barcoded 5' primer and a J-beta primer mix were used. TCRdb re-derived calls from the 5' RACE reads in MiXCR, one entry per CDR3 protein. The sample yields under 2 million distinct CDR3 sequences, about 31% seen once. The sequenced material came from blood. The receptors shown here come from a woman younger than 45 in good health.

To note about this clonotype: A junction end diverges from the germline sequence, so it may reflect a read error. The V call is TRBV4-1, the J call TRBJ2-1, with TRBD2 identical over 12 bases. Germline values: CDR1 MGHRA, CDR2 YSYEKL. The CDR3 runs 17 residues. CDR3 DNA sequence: TGCGCCAGCAGCCACGCAGGGACTAGCGGGCGCTACGATGAGCAGTTCTTC. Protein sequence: CASSHAGTSGRYDEQFF.

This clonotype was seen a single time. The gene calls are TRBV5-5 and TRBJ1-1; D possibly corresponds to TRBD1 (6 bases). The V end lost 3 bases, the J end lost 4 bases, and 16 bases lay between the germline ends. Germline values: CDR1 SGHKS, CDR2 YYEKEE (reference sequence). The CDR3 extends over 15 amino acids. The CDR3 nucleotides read TGTGCCAGCAGCTGGGTTGAGGGGGGCTTCACTGAAGCTTTCTTT. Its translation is CASSWVEGGFTEAFF.

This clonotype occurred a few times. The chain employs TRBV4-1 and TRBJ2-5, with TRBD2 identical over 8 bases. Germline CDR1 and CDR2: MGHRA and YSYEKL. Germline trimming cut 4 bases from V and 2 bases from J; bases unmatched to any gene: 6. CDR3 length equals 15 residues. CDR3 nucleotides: TGCGCCAGCAGCCGATTAGGACTAGCACAAGAGACCCAGTACTTC. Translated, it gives CASSRLGLAQETQYF.

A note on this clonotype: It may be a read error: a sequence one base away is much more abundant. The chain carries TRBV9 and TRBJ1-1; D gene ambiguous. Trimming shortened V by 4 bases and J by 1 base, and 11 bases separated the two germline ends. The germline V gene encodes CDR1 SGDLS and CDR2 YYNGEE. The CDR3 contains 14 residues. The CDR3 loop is CASSTDGGNTEAFF. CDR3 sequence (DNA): TGTGCCAGCAGCACAGATGGAGGGAACACTGAAGCTTTCTTT.

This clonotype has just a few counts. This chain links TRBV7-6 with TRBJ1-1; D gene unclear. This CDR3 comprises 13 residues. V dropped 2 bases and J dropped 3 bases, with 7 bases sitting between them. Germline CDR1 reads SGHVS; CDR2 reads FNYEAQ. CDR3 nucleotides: TGTGCCAGCAGCTTATCGGAAGACACTGAAGCTTTCTTT. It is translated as CASSLSEDTEAFF.

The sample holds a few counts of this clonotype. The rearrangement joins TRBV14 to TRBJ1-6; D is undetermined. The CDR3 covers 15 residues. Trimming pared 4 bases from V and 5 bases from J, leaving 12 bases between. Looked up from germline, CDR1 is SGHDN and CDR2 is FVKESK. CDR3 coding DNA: TGTGCCAGCAGCCCTTCGCGACGGGATAATTCACCCCTCCACTTT. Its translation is CASSPSRRDNSPLHF.

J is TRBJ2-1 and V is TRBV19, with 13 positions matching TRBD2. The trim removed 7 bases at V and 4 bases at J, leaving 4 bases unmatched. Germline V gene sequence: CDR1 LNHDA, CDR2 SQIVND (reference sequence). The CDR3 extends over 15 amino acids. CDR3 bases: TGTGCCAGTACCCCGGGACTAGCGGGGTACAATGAGCAGTTCTTC. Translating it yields CASTPGLAGYNEQFF. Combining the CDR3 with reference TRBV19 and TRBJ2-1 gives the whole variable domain DGGITQSPKYLFRKEGQNVTLSCEQNLNHDAMYWYRQDPGQGLRLIYYSQIVNDFQKGDIAEGYSVSREKKESFPLTVTSAQKNPTAFYLCASTPGLAGYNEQFFGPGTRLTVL.

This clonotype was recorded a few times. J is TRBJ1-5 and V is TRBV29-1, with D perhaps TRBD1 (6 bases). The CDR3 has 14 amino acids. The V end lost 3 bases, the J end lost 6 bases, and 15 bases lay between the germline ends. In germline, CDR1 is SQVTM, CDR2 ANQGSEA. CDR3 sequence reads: CSVESGDPAQPQHF. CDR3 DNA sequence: TGCAGCGTTGAGTCAGGGGATCCCGCTCAGCCCCAGCATTTT.

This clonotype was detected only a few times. CDR3 DNA sequence: TGTGCCAGCAGTCCGGGACTAGCGGGAGGATACCTAGCCAAAAACATTCAGTACTTC. This gives the protein CASSPGLAGGYLAKNIQYF. The chain employs TRBV28 and TRBJ2-4, with TRBD2 matching 15 bases. Germline V lookup: CDR1 MDHEN, CDR2 SYDVKM. The J segment lost 0 bases and the V segment lost 5 bases, leaving 8 bases of the junction unmatched. The CDR3 runs to 19 residues.

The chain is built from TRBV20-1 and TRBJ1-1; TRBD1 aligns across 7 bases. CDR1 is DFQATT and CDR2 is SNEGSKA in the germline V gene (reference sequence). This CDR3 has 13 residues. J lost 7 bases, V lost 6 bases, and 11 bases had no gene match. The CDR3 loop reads CSAQTDRAFEAFF. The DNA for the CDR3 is TGCAGTGCCCAGACTGACAGGGCCTTTGAAGCTTTCTTT.

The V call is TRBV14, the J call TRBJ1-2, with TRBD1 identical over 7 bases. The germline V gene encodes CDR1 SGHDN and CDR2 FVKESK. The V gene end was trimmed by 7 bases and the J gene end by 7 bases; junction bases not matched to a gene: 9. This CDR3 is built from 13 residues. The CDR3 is CASTPGGFGGYTF. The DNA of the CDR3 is TGTGCCAGCACCCCAGGGGGGTTTGGTGGCTACACCTTC.

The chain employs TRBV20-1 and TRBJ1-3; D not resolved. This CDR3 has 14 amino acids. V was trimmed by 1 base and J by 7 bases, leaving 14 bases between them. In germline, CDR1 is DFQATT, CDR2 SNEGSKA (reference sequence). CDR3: CSARARSGVNTIYF. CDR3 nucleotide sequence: TGCAGTGCTAGAGCTCGATCCGGGGTGAACACCATATATTTT.

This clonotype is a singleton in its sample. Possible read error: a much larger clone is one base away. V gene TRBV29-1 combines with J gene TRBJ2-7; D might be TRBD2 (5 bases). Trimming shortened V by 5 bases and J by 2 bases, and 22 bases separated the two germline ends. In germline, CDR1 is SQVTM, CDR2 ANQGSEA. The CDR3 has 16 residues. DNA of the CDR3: TGCAGCGTTCGACCCTCCTTGCGGAGGAGCCCCTACGAGCAGTACTTC. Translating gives CSVRPSLRRSPYEQYF.

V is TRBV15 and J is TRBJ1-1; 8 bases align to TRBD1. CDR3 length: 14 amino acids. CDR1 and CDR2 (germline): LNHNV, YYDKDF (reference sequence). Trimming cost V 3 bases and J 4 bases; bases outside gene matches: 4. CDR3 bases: TGTGCCACCAGCAGGAAAACAGGGGGCACTGAAGCTTTCTTT. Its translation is CATSRKTGGTEAFF.

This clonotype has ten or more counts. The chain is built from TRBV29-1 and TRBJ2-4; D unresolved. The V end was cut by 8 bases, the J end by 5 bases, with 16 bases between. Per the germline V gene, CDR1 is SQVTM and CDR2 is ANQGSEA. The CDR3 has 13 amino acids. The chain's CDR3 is CSISGSGENIQYF. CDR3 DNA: TGCAGCATCTCCGGGTCAGGAGAAAACATTCAGTACTTC.

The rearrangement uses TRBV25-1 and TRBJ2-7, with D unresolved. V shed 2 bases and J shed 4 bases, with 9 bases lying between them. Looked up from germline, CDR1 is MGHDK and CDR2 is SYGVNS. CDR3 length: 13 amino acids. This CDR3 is CASSEHSPYEQYF. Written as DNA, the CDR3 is TGTGCCAGCAGTGAACATAGCCCTTACGAGCAGTACTTC.

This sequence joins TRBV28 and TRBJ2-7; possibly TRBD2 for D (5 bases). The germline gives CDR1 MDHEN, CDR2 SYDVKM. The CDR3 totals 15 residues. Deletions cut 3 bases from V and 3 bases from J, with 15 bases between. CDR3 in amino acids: CASSFGLAGLYEQYF. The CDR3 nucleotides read TGTGCCAGCAGTTTTGGGCTCGCGGGTCTCTACGAGCAGTACTTC. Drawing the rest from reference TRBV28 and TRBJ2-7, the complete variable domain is DVKVTQSSRYLVKRTGEKVFLECVQDMDHENMFWYRQDPGLGLRLIYFSYDVKMKEKGDIPEGYSVSREKKERFSLILESASTNQTSMYLCASSFGLAGLYEQYFGPGTRLTVT.

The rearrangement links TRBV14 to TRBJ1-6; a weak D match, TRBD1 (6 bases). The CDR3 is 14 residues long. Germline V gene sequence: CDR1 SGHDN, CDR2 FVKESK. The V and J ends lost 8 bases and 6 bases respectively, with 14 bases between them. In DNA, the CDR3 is TGTGCCAGCTCTAAATGGACAGTTAATTCACCCCTCCACTTT. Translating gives CASSKWTVNSPLHF. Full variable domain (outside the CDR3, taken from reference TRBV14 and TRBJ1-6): EAGVTQFPSHSVIEKGQTVTLRCDPISGHDNLYWYRRVMGKEIKFLLHFVKESKQDESGMPNNRFLAERTGGTYSTLKVQPAELEDSGVYFCASSKWTVNSPLHFGNGTRLTVT.